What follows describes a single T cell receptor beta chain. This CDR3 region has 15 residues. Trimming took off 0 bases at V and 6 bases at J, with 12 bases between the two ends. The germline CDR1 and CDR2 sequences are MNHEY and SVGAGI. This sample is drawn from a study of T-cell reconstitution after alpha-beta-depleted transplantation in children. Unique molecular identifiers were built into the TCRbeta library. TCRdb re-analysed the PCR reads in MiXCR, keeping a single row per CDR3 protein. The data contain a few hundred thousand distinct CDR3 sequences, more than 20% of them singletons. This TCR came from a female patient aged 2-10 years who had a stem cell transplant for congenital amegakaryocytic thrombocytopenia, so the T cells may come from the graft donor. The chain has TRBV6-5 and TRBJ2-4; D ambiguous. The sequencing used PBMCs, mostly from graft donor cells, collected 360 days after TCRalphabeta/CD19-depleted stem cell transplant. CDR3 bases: TGTGCCAGCAGTTACTCAATAGGGCTACTAAACATTCAGTACTTC. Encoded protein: CASSYSIGLLNIQYF.